In this sample, the clone carrying this TCR beta chain turned up a few times. Its antigen remains unknown. The method was immunoSEQ multiplex PCR; TCRdb's version includes in-frame clones alone and lacks a portion of them. Found here are under 1,500 clones, about 2.5% of them singletons; the top ten hold approximately 60%. The sample comes from a study of STAT3 mutations in large granular lymphocyte leukemia. Study-level results: Every T-LGLL patient had at least one immunodominant TCRbeta clonotype.

The source material was PBMCs. This sequence was found in a human donor with T large granular lymphocyte leukemia. Some clones in this sample may be carry-over from other donors' samples.

The CDR3 coding sequence is TGCGCCAGCAGCCAAGACGGCCTCACTGAAGCTTTCTTT. It translates to CASSQDGLTEAFF. This chain connects TRBV4-3 to TRBJ1-1; D gene uncertain. V was shortened by 0 bases and J by 4 bases, with 6 bases between the two germline ends. Looked up from germline, CDR1 is LGHNA and CDR2 is YSLEER. The CDR3 covers 13 residues.